Sequencing of this T cell receptor (beta chain) was carried out in a study of blood T cell repertoires in COVID-19 (dated by TCRdb to about 2020). Background on the whole study: Samples from collaborators originated in the United States, Italy and Spain and spanned both the acute and convalescent phases of COVID-19. Subjects who had been exposed to COVID-19, were actively infected with it, or had recovered from it provided the deeply sampled blood TCRbeta repertoires that made up the dataset. The material from the prospective study consisted of cDNA or gDNA derived from T cells, B-cell-depleted T cells, or PBMCs. Nearly every sample came with metadata listing a de-identified subject ID, COVID-19 status, age in years and sex. The repertoires were made available in a free public database intended to serve as a resource for research on the immune response to SARS-CoV-2. The samples were drawn from the first 160 participants of the ongoing ImmuneRACE study and from over a thousand subjects provided by 6 global collaborators. Where available, HLA class I and class II types were taken from metadata supplied by the sample provider and were not determined by assay-based typing.

TCRbeta CDR3 regions were amplified from genomic DNA by means of the immunoSEQ Assay, a bias-controlled multiplex PCR. On the authors' methods: The number of nucleated cells in each sample was estimated from the amplification of reference gene primers within the assay. Sequence reads were collapsed and filtered to measure the absolute abundance of every unique TCRbeta CDR3 rearrangement. For each sample, productive Simpson clonality was calculated by taking the square root of Simpson's diversity index across productive rearrangements. This immuneACCESS table, as held by TCRdb, lists in-frame sequences with V and J called but not all clones. Of the missing ones, under half trace to an unresolved V gene in checked studies; the others have no known cause. The V and J calls and clone size come from that table; D and trimming were worked out from the DNA. The sample contains 180,000 or so clones, approximately 84% of them found a single time. The ten largest clonotypes hold approximately 7.7% of the sample.

The germline V gene encodes CDR1 SGDLS and CDR2 YYNGEE. The junction carries 18 bases between V and J, which are trimmed by 4 bases and 8 bases respectively. The CDR3 has 14 amino acids, counting the end cysteine and phenylalanine. CDR3 DNA is the only sequence kept; it has 42 bases, read in frame from the first base. What the study reported, not specific to this receptor: Clinical and demographic metadata were provided uncurated, with the amount varying by source and participant.

A second Seattle source provided samples from volunteer blood donors who had recovered from COVID-19. Each collaborating institution followed its own protocols to collect whole blood in K2EDTA tubes. For TCRbeta analysis, collaborators shipped samples as frozen whole blood, isolated PBMCs, or DNA extracted from either of those sample types. About this clone: It lacks a known antigen. Per-nucleotide qualities are absent, and no much larger clonotype sits a single base away.

Sequenced input: peripheral blood. The chain was built from TRBV9 and TRBJ1-1, with TRBD1 as a weak D call on 6 bases. The clonotype comes from a man between 35 and 55 years old who had recovered from COVID-19. The nucleotide sequence reads TGTGCCAGCAGCCCCCACTCAGGGGAAGGCGAAGCTTTCTTT. This codes for CASSPHSGEGEAFF.